A selection of T cell receptor beta chains follows, all from one sample in a study of shared clonotypes between healthy human individuals. Generated by immunoSEQ multiplex PCR, the TCRdb table keeps only in-frame clones and is missing some. The sample shows about 2.2 million clones, roughly 95% of them seen only once. The sequenced sample was naive CD8+ T cells from PBMCs. Receptors were obtained from a man aged 18 to 35 in good health. Some clones in this sample may be carry-over from other donors' samples. Both conserved end residues are trimmed from each CDR3.

>TRBV6-6|TRBJ2-7
ASTLAAVYEQY
>TRBV4-1|TRBJ2-7
ASSHTGATYEQY
>TRBV27|TRBJ2-7
ASSRLWSGRDYEQY
>TRBV2|TRBJ2-7
ASSVRGLATYEQY
>TRBV4-2|TRBJ2-3
ASSQGRGDTQY
>TRBV7-2|TRBJ1-3
ASSRVPGISGNTIY
>TRBV4-2|TRBJ2-7
ASSQGLAPYEQY
>TRBV13|TRBJ1-3
ASSLDGGQGVAGNTIY
>TRBV28|TRBJ2-1
ASSLPSSGTEQF
>TRBV5-4|TRBJ2-7
ASSLASGSLYEQY
>TRBV4-1|TRBJ2-1
ASTSGRGDEQF
>TRBV5-1|TRBJ1-2
ASSIDRNYGYT
>TRBV19|TRBJ2-5
ASTSTVQETQY
>TRBV6-4|TRBJ2-1
ASSDRFSSNEQF
>TRBV4-3|TRBJ1-1
ASSQRRDFEAF
>TRBV27|TRBJ1-1
ASSLSALNTEAF
>TRBV2|TRBJ2-3
ASFDRWDTQY